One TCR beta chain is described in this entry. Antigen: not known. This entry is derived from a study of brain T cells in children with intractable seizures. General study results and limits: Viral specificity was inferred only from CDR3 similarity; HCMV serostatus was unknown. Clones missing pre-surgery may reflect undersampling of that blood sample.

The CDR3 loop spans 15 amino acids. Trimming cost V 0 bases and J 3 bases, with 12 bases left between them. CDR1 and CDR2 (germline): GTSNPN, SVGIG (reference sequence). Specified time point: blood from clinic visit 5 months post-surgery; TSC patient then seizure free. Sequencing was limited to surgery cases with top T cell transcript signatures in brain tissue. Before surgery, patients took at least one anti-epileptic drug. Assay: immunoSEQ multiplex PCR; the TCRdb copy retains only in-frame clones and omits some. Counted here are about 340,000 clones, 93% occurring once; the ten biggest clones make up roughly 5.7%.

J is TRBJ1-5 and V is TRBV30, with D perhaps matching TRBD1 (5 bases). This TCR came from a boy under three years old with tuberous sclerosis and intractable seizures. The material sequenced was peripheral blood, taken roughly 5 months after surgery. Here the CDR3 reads CAWSVQGDLNQPQHF. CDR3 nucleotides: TGTGCCTGGAGTGTACAAGGGGACCTCAATCAGCCCCAGCATTTT.